Listed below are T cell receptor beta chains from one sample, sequenced in a study of blood T cell repertoires in COVID-19. Some clones are missing from TCRdb's copy, which holds only in-frame ones; the method was immunoSEQ multiplex PCR. This table holds roughly 120,000 clones, approximately 81% found once. What was sequenced was peripheral blood. The source of these receptors is a man of 80 years or more with COVID-19, enrolled during active disease. Both conserved end residues are part of each CDR3. A D gene is named only where the DNA matches it firmly. For some rows the clone size is stated as once, few or many, or as a class when expanded; others skip it.

cdr3_length	j_call	v_call	clone_size	d_call	cdr3_nt	cdr3_aa
14	TRBJ1-1	TRBV28	.	.	TGTGCCAGCAGTTTGGTCCCAGAGAACACTGAAGCTTTCTTT	CASSLVPENTEAFF
14	TRBJ2-1	TRBV5-8	.	.	TGTGCCAGCAGCTCTGAGGCCGCGAACAATGAGCAGTTCTTC	CASSSEAANNEQFF
13	TRBJ2-3	TRBV12-3/TRBV12-4	.	.	TGTGCCAGCAGAACCCGGGCGGGTGATACGCAGTATTTT	CASRTRAGDTQYF
12	TRBJ2-3	TRBV29-1	.	.	TGCAGCGTTGAGGCAGGCACAGATACGCAGTATTTT	CSVEAGTDTQYF
17	TRBJ2-7	TRBV29-1	few	.	TGCAGCGTTGAAGGGACTGTGGACGATTTAAGCTCCTACGAGCAGTACTTC	CSVEGTVDDLSSYEQYF
13	TRBJ1-2	TRBV21-1	many	.	TGTGCCAGCAGCAAATCAGGATTCTATGGCTACACCTTC	CASSKSGFYGYTF
14	TRBJ2-7	TRBV7-9	many	.	TGTGCCAGCAGCTTACCCCGGGAGACCTACGAGCAGTACTTC	CASSLPRETYEQYF
16	TRBJ2-2	TRBV9	.	TRBD1	TGTGCCAGCAGCGCGCGGACAGGGGCGAACACCGGGGAGCTGTTTTTT	CASSARTGANTGELFF
14	TRBJ1-4	TRBV10-3	.	TRBD1	TGTGCCATCAGCACACAGGGGGAGAGTGAAAAACTGTTTTTT	CAISTQGESEKLFF
17	TRBJ1-1	TRBV15	few	TRBD1	TGTGCCACCAGCCCACCCCTCGGGACAGGCGGGAACACTGAAGCTTTCTTT	CATSPPLGTGGNTEAFF
16	TRBJ2-2	TRBV4-3	.	TRBD2	TGCGCCAGCAGCCAGATCGCGGGAGGGAACACCGGGGAGCTGTTTTTT	CASSQIAGGNTGELFF
13	TRBJ1-2	TRBV3-1/TRBV3-2	.	TRBD1	TGTGCCAGCAGCCCCGGACAGGGCTATGGCTACACCTTC	CASSPGQGYGYTF
13	TRBJ1-2	TRBV7-9	.	.	TGTGCCAGCAGCTCAGGGGATATTCAGGGCTACACCTTC	CASSSGDIQGYTF
13	TRBJ1-5	TRBV2	few	.	TGTGCCAGCAAACGGGACACCAATCAGCCCCAGCATTTT	CASKRDTNQPQHF
13	TRBJ1-1	TRBV19	.	TRBD1	TGTGCCAGCCGAGACAGGGGGCCCACTGAAGCTTTCTTT	CASRDRGPTEAFF
13	TRBJ1-5	TRBV2	.	TRBD1	TGTGCCAGCAGACAGGGGAGCAATCAGCCCCAGCATTTT	CASRQGSNQPQHF
15	TRBJ2-2	TRBV6-2/TRBV6-3	.	TRBD2	TGTGCCAGCAGTTCGGGGACTAAGAACACCGGGGAGCTGTTTTTT	CASSSGTKNTGELFF
15	TRBJ1-2	TRBV11-2	.	.	TGTGCCAGCAGCCTGAGGGCCGGCGCCAACTATGGCTACACCTTC	CASSLRAGANYGYTF
16	TRBJ2-3	TRBV3-1/TRBV3-2	.	.	TGTGCCAGCAGCCAAGCTCTAGCTAGAACCACAGATACGCAGTATTTT	CASSQALARTTDTQYF